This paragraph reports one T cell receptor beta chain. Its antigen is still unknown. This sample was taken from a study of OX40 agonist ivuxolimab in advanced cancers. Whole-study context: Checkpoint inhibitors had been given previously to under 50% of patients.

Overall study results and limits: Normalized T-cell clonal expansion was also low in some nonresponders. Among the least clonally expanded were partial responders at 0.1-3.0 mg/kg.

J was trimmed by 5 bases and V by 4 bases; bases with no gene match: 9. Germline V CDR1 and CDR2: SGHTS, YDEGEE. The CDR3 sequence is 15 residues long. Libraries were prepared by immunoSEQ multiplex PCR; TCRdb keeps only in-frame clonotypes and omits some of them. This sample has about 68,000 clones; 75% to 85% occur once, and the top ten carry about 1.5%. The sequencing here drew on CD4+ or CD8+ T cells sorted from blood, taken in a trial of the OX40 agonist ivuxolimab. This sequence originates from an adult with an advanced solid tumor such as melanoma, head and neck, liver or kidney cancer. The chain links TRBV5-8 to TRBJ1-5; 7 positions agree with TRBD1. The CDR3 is CASSLGTVRDQPQHF. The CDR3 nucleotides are TGTGCCAGCAGCCTAGGGACAGTAAGAGATCAGCCCCAGCATTTT.